This T cell receptor (beta chain) was obtained from a study of vaccination effects on CD4 cells after COVID-19. Looking at the study overall: All study participants received two doses of BNT162b2 or mRNA-1273 vaccine.

Findings and limits, study-wide: Substantial clonal contraction characterized both infection- and vaccine-induced clones late after vaccination.

Prior to sequencing, the ViraFEST assay stimulated PBMC with viral peptide pools, which expanded the antigen-specific CD4+ T cells. An approximately ten-day culture period preceded the isolation of CD4+ T cells. None of the vaccinated had previously contracted SARS-CoV-2, and their nucleocapsid antibodies tested negative. The repertoire was sequenced with immunoSEQ multiplex PCR; TCRdb's copy has only in-frame clones and lacks some. The sample has some 77,000 clones, 65% to 85% seen once; the top ten hold roughly 4%. In regard to this clone: As yet, its antigen is unknown.

The receptor was derived from a human donor who received a COVID-19 vaccine. The starting material was CD4+ T cells from PBMCs cultured with HCoV-OC43 spike peptides, obtained before COVID-19 vaccination. Subset given: HCoV-OC43 spike overlapping peptide pool stimulation.

In DNA, the CDR3 is TGTGCCAGCAGCTTAGAACAAGGACAGCCCCCACCCCTCCACTTT. Protein sequence: CASSLEQGQPPPLHF. The gene calls are TRBV7-2 and TRBJ1-6, with D perhaps matching TRBD1 (6 bases). Trimming shortened V by 1 base and J by 11 bases, and 15 bases separated the two germline ends. CDR3 length: 15 amino acids. Germline loops: CDR1 SGHTA, CDR2 FQGNSA.